One and the same sample provided the 19 T cell receptor beta chains below, sequenced in a study of shared clonotypes between healthy human individuals. The assay was immunoSEQ multiplex PCR, and TCRdb's table has in-frame clones only and misses some. The sample contains 2,500,000 or so clones, 85% to 95% of which appear only once. Material: naive CD4+ T cells sorted from blood. Subset noted: CD45RA+ positively selected. The origin of the receptors is a man aged 18-30 years in good health.

The J gene is TRBJ2-7, the V gene TRBV7-2; the D gene is possibly TRBD2 (6 bases). The CDR3 spans 13 residues. Deletions cut 5 bases from V and 3 bases from J, with 11 bases between. Germline V gives CDR1 SGHTA, CDR2 FQGNSA. The CDR3: CASSGYGGYEQYF. For the CDR3, the DNA is TGTGCCAGCAGCGGATACGGGGGCTACGAGCAGTACTTC.

The chain is built from TRBV7-9 and TRBJ2-1; 9 nucleotides match TRBD2. The J segment lost 4 bases and the V segment lost 5 bases, leaving 6 bases of the junction unmatched. In germline, CDR1 is SEHNR, CDR2 FQNEAQ (reference sequence). This CDR3 is 15 amino acids long. CDR3 region: CASSPRAGGYNEQFF. In DNA form, the CDR3 reads TGTGCCAGCAGCCCCCGGGCGGGGGGGTACAATGAGCAGTTCTTC.

The chain has TRBV11-1 and TRBJ2-5, with 8 bases fitting TRBD1. The CDR3 loop spans 16 amino acids. V lost 3 bases, J lost 1 base, and 7 bases stayed unmatched. Germline values: CDR1 SGHAT, CDR2 FQDESV (reference sequence). CDR3 sequence: CASSFLLGQGQETQYF. The CDR3 coding sequence is TGTGCCAGCAGCTTTCTACTAGGACAGGGCCAAGAGACCCAGTACTTC.

The chain is built from TRBV28 and TRBJ1-5; tentatively, D is TRBD1 (5 bases). Between the trimmed V and J ends, which lost 1 base and 2 bases, there was a span of 15 bases. The CDR3 loop spans 17 amino acids. Germline CDR1 is MDHEN and CDR2 is SYDVKM. The CDR3 DNA reads TGTGCCAGCAGTTTATATAAGGGGCGGGGTGGCAATCAGCCCCAGCATTTT. Its protein product is CASSLYKGRGGNQPQHF. Using reference TRBV28 and TRBJ1-5 for the parts outside the CDR3, the full variable domain is DVKVTQSSRYLVKRTGEKVFLECVQDMDHENMFWYRQDPGLGLRLIYFSYDVKMKEKGDIPEGYSVSREKKERFSLILESASTNQTSMYLCASSLYKGRGGNQPQHFGDGTRLSIL.

The rearrangement links TRBV2 to TRBJ1-2; D is uncertain. The CDR3 runs to 13 residues. CDR1 and CDR2 (germline): SNHLY, FYNNEI. Trimming removed 4 bases from V and 7 bases from J, with 13 bases in between. CDR3 sequence (DNA): TGTGCCAGCAGTGCGACCCAAGCCCTTGGCTACACCTTC. Encoded protein: CASSATQALGYTF.

Only one count was recorded for this clone. The chain joins TRBV10-1 to TRBJ2-3, with TRBD2 as a possible D gene (5 bases). The germline gives CDR1 WNHNN, CDR2 SYGVQD (reference sequence). The ends were cut back, 6 bases at V and 8 bases at J, with 15 bases in the middle. The length of the CDR3 is 13 residues. CDR3 DNA sequence: TGCGCCAGCAGCGTGAGCCGAGAGGGTACGCAGTATTTT. Its protein is CASSVSREGTQYF.

The count of this clone is one. The sample holds other DNA sequences that translate to the same CDR3. The rearrangement joins TRBV6-1 to TRBJ2-4, with a tentative D call TRBD1 (6 bases). The ends were cut back, 2 bases at V and 1 base at J, with 6 bases in the middle. Per germline, CDR1 MNHNS and CDR2 SASEGT. The CDR3 consists of 14 residues. The DNA for the CDR3 is TGTGCCAGCAGTGAACAGGGGGCCAAAAACATTCAGTACTTC. It specifies CASSEQGAKNIQYF.

CDR3 sequence reads: CASSSLGLASGELFF. CDR3 bases: TGTGCCAGCTCATCTCTCGGACTAGCGTCCGGGGAGCTGTTTTTT. The rearrangement links TRBV18 to TRBJ2-2, with 9 bases that match TRBD2. There are 15 residues in the CDR3. Germline CDR1 and CDR2: KGHSH and LQKENI. V shed 5 bases, J shed 6 bases, and the junction held 7 bases outside the gene matches.

This clone was seen a few times. CDR3 bases: TGTGCCAGCACCACCGGGGCAGATAATTCACCCCTCCACTTT. Translating gives CASTTGADNSPLHF. The chain links TRBV2 to TRBJ1-6; D is possibly TRBD1 (5 bases). From germline, CDR1 is SNHLY and CDR2 FYNNEI. The germline V and J ends were trimmed by 7 bases and 5 bases, with 12 bases remaining between them. The CDR3 contains 14 residues.

As for this clone: This sample includes further DNA sequences coding for the same CDR3. V and J are TRBV11-3 and TRBJ2-2; tentatively, D is TRBD1 (6 bases). V was cut by 5 bases and J by 2 bases, with 12 bases left in between. The CDR3 sequence is 15 residues long. The germline V gene encodes CDR1 SGHNT and CDR2 YENEEA. Here the CDR3 DNA reads TGTGCCAGCAGCCCCGGGACAACCAACACCGGGGAGCTGTTTTTT. Protein sequence: CASSPGTTNTGELFF.

The rearrangement links TRBV30 to TRBJ2-7; 10 bases are shared with TRBD1. This CDR3 is 14 amino acids long. CDR1 GTSNPN and CDR2 SVGIG come from the germline V gene (reference sequence). J gave up 6 bases and V 4 bases, and 9 bases lay outside the gene matches. The CDR3 sequence: CAWTSGTGAREQYF. Here the CDR3 DNA reads TGTGCCTGGACGTCCGGGACAGGGGCACGCGAGCAGTACTTC.

The V gene is TRBV6-1, the J gene TRBJ1-2; D is possibly TRBD1 (5 bases). V lost 3 bases and J 7 bases, leaving 15 bases between the germline ends. The V gene's germline CDR1 is MNHNS and CDR2 SASEGT. CDR3 length: 14 amino acids. The CDR3 protein is CASSDYFGGGGYTF. The CDR3 coding sequence is TGTGCCAGCAGTGATTATTTTGGTGGGGGTGGCTACACCTTC.

The V and J genes are TRBV10-3 and TRBJ1-4, with TRBD1 matching 12 bases. The CDR3 extends over 13 amino acids. Germline V gives CDR1 ENHRY, CDR2 SYGVKD. The J segment lost 11 bases and the V segment lost 10 bases, leaving 8 bases of the junction unmatched. The DNA of the CDR3 is TGTGCCAGTAACCGGGACAGGGGGCAGAAACTGTTTTTT. It yields the protein CASNRDRGQKLFF.

This chain links TRBV10-3 with TRBJ2-5, with 10 bases matching TRBD2. The CDR3 sequence is 17 residues long. In germline, CDR1 is ENHRY, CDR2 SYGVKD. V dropped 2 bases and J dropped 5; count of bases not matched to a gene: 11. The CDR3 nucleotides read TGTGCCATCAGTGAGCCGGGGGCTAGCGGGGGAGTGGAGACCCAGTACTTC. This codes for CAISEPGASGGVETQYF.

This clone was counted once. V usage is TRBV7-2 and J usage is TRBJ2-5; unclear D gene. The CDR3 is made up of 16 amino acids. Per germline, CDR1 SGHTA and CDR2 FQGNSA. The ends were cut back, 5 bases at V and 4 bases at J, with 20 bases in the middle. The CDR3 sequence: CASSPRVSLFPETQYF. For the CDR3, the DNA is TGTGCCAGCAGCCCACGCGTTTCTTTATTTCCAGAGACCCAGTACTTC.

The chain has TRBV11-3 and TRBJ2-4; 9 nucleotides line up with TRBD2. With 4 bases clipped from V and 15 bases from J, the junction kept 7 bases outside the gene matches. CDR1 SGHNT and CDR2 YENEEA come from the germline V gene. The CDR3 has 12 amino acids. CDR3 protein: CASSSASGRLYF. The CDR3 coding sequence is TGTGCCAGCAGCTCGGCGAGCGGGAGGTTGTACTTC.

This rearrangement joins TRBV11-2 to TRBJ2-7, with D unclear. CDR3 size: 15 residues. Trimming left V 4 bases short and J 0 bases short, with 13 bases between. Per germline, CDR1 SGHAT and CDR2 FQNNGV. Here the CDR3 reads CASSSNYFSSYEQYF. The CDR3 DNA sequence: TGTGCCAGCAGCTCCAATTACTTTTCCTCCTACGAGCAGTACTTC.

V gene TRBV5-1 combines with J gene TRBJ2-1, with D possibly called TRBD1 or TRBD2 (5 bases each). The CDR3 consists of 14 residues. V dropped 5 bases and J dropped 9 bases, with 18 bases sitting between them. Germline CDR1 and CDR2: SGHRS and YFSETQ. The chain's CDR3 is CASRGPTLSTEQFF. CDR3 DNA sequence: TGCGCCAGCAGGGGACCTACCCTATCGACTGAGCAGTTCTTC.

This rearrangement joins TRBV10-3 to TRBJ1-5; possibly TRBD1 for D (5 bases). V was cut by 3 bases and J by 7 bases, with 10 bases left in between. Germline-derived CDR1 and CDR2 are ENHRY and SYGVKD. This CDR3 contains 13 residues. The DNA for the CDR3 is TGTGCCATCAGTGATTCTGGGGGGCAGCCCCAGCATTTT. Residues: CAISDSGGQPQHF.